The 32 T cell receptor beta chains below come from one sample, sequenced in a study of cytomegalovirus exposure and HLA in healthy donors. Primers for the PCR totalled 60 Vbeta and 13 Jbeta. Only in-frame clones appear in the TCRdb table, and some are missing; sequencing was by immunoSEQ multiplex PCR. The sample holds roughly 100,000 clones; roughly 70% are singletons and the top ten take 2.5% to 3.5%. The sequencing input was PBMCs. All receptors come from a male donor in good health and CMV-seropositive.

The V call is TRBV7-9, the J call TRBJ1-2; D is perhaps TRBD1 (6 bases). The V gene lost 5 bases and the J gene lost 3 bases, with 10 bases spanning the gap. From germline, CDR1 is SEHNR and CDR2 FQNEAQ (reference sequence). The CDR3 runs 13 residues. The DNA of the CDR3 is TGTGCCAGCAGCCAGGGGAACGACTATGGCTACACCTTC. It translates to CASSQGNDYGYTF.

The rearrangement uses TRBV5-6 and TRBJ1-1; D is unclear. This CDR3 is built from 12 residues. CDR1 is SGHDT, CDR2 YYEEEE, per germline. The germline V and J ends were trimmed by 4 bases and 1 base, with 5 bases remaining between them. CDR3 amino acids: CASSPQNTEAFF. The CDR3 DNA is TGTGCCAGCAGCCCCCAGAACACTGAAGCTTTCTTT.

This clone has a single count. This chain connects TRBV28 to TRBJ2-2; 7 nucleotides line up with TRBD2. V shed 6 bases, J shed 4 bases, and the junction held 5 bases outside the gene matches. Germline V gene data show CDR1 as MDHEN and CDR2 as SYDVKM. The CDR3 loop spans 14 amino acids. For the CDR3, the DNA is TGTGCCAGCAGAGAAGCGGGGAGCACCGGGGAGCTGTTTTTT. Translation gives CASREAGSTGELFF.

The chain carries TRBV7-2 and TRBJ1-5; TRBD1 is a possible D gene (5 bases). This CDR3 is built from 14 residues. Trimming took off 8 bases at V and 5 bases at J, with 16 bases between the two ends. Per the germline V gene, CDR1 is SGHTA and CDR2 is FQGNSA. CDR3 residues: CASGFGGSDQPQHF. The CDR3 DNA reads TGTGCCAGCGGGTTCGGGGGTTCGGATCAGCCCCAGCATTTT.

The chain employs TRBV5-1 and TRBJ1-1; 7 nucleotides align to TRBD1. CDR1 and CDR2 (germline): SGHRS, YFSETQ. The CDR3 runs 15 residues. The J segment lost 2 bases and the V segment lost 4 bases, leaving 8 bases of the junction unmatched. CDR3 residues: CASSGGQPRNTEAFF. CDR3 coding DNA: TGCGCCAGCAGCGGGGGACAGCCGAGAAACACTGAAGCTTTCTTT. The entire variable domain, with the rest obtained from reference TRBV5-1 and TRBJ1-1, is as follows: KAGVTQTPRYLIKTRGQQVTLSCSPISGHRSVSWYQQTPGQGLQFLFEYFSETQRNKGNFPGRFSGRQFSNSRSEMNVSTLELGDSALYLCASSGGQPRNTEAFFGQGTRLTVV.

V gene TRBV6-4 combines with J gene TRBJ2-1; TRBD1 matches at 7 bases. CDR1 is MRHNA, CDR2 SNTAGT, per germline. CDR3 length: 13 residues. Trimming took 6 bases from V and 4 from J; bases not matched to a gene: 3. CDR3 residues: CASSRQGYNEQFF. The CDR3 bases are TGTGCCAGCAGCCGACAGGGTTACAATGAGCAGTTCTTC.

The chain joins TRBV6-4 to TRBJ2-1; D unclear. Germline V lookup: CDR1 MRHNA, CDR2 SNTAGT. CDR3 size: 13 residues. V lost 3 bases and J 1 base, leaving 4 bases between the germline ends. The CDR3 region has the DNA TGTGCCAGCAGTGAGACATCCTACAATGAGCAGTTCTTC. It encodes CASSETSYNEQFF.

The CDR3: CASSSLVSYNEQFF. CDR3 DNA: TGTGCCAGCAGTTCACTAGTTTCCTACAATGAGCAGTTCTTC. The V call is TRBV27, the J call TRBJ2-1; tentative D call: TRBD2 (5 bases). Germline V lookup: CDR1 MNHEY, CDR2 SMNVEV (reference sequence). Trimming cost V 4 bases and J 1 base, with 8 bases left between them. There are 14 residues in the CDR3.

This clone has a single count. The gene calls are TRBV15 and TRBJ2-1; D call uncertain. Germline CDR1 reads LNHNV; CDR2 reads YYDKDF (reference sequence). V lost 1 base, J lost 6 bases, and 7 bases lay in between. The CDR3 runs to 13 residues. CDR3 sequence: CATSRVWLNEQFF. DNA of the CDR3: TGTGCCACCAGCAGAGTTTGGCTCAATGAGCAGTTCTTC.

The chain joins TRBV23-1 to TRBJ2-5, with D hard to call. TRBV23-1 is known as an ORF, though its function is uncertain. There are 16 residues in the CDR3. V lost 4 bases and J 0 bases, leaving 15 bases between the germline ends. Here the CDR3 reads CASSLPVLTDQETQYF. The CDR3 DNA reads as TGCGCCAGCAGTCTCCCTGTACTCACAGACCAAGAGACCCAGTACTTC.

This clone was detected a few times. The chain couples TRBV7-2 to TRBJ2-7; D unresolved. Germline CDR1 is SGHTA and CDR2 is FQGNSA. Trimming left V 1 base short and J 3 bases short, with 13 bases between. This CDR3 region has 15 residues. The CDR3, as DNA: TGTGCCAGCAGCTTAGTGGCAGACACAATCTACGAGCAGTACTTC. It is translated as CASSLVADTIYEQYF.

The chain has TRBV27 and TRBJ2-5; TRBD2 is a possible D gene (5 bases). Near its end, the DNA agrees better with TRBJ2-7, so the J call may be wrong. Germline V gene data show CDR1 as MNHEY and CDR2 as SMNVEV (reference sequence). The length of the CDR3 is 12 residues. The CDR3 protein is CASSREGYEQYF. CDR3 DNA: TGTGCCAGCAGTCGGGAAGGGTACGAGCAGTACTTC.

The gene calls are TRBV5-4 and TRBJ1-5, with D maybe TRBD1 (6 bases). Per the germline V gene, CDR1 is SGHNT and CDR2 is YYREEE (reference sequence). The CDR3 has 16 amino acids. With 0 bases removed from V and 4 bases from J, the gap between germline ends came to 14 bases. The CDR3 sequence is CASSLDGQLMNQPQHF. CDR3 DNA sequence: TGTGCCAGCAGCTTGGACGGACAGCTTATGAATCAGCCCCAGCATTTT.

CDR3 sequence reads: CASTLYAGEETQYF. The CDR3 nucleotides read TGTGCCAGTACCCTATACGCCGGGGAAGAGACCCAGTACTTC. V and J are TRBV19 and TRBJ2-5; D possibly corresponds to TRBD2 (5 bases). This CDR3 has 14 residues. Germline V gives CDR1 LNHDA, CDR2 SQIVND (reference sequence). V lost 7 bases to trimming and J lost 3 bases, with 15 bases between them.

The CDR3 DNA reads TGTGCCAGCACCCGTGGTGGACAGGGCCCAGATACGCAGTATTTT. Translation: CASTRGGQGPDTQYF. This sequence joins TRBV27 and TRBJ2-3, with 8 bases that match TRBD1. There are 15 residues in the CDR3. The V gene end was trimmed by 7 bases and the J gene end by 4 bases; junction bases not matched to a gene: 10. Germline CDR1 and CDR2: MNHEY and SMNVEV (reference sequence).

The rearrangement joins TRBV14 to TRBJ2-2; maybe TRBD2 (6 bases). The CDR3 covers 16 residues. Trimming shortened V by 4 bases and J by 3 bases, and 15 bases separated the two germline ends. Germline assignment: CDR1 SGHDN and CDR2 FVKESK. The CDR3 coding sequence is TGTGCCAGCAGCCTCACGCTAGCGTCTTACACCGGGGAGCTGTTTTTT. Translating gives CASSLTLASYTGELFF. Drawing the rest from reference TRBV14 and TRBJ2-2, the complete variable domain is EAGVTQFPSHSVIEKGQTVTLRCDPISGHDNLYWYRRVMGKEIKFLLHFVKESKQDESGMPNNRFLAERTGGTYSTLKVQPAELEDSGVYFCASSLTLASYTGELFFGEGSRLTVL.

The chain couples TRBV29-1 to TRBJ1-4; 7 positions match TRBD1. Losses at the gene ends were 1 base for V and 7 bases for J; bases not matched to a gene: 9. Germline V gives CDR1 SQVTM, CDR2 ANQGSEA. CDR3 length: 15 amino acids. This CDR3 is CSVEAWQGGSEKLFF. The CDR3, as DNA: TGCAGCGTTGAAGCCTGGCAGGGGGGAAGTGAAAAACTGTTTTTT.

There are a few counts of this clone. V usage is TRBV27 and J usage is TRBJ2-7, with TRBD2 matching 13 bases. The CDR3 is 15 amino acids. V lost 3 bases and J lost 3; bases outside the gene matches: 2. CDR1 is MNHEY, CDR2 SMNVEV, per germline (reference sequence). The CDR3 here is CASSFGTSGIYEQYF. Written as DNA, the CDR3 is TGTGCCAGCAGTTTCGGGACTAGCGGGATCTACGAGCAGTACTTC.

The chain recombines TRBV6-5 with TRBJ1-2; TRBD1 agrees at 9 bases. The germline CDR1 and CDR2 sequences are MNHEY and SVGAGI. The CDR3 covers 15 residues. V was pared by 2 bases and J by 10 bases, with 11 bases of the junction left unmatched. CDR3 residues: CASSYTGQGGFVYTF. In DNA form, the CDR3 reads TGTGCCAGCAGTTACACGGGACAGGGAGGGTTTGTCTACACCTTC.

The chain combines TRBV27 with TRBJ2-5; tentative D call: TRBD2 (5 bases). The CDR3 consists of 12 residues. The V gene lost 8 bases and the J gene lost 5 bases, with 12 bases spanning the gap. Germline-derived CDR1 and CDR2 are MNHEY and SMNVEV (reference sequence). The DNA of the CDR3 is TGTGCCAGCGGGTGGACGGGGGAGACCCAGTACTTC. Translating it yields CASGWTGETQYF.

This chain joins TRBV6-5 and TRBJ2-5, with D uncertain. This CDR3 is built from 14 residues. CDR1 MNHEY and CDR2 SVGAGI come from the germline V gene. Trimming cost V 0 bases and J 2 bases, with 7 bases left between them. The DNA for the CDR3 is TGTGCCAGCAGTTACTCGGGCATACAAGAGACCCAGTACTTC. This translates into CASSYSGIQETQYF.

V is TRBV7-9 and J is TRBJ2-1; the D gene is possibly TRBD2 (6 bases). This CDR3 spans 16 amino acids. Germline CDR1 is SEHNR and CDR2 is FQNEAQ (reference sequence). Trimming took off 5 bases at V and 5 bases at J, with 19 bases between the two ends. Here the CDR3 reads CASSITGRPLNNEQFF. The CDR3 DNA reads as TGTGCCAGCAGCATAACGGGGAGGCCCCTTAACAATGAGCAGTTCTTC.

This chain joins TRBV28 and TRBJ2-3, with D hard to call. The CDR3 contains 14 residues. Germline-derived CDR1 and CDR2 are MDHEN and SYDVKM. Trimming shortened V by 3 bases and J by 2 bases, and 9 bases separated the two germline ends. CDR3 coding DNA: TGTGCCAGCAGTTTGCGTCGATTCACAGATACGCAGTATTTT. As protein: CASSLRRFTDTQYF.

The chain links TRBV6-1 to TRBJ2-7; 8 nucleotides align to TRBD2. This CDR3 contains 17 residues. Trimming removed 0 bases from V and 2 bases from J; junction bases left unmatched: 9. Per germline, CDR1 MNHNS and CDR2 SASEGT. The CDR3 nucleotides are TGTGCCAGCAGTGAAGCGCATAGCGGGGCGGGAGCCTACGAGCAGTACTTC. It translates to CASSEAHSGAGAYEQYF.

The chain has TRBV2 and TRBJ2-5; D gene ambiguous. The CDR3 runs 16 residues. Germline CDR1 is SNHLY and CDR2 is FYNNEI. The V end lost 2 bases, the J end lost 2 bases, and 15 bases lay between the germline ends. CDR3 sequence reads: CASSELSQILQETQYF. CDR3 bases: TGTGCCAGCAGTGAACTCTCACAGATCTTACAAGAGACCCAGTACTTC.

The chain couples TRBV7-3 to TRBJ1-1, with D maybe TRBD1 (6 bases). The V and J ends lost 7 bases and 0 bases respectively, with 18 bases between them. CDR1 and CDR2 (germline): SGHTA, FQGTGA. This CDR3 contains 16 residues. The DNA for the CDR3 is TGTGCCAGCACCTCCCAAGCTGGGGGCGTGAACACTGAAGCTTTCTTT. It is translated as CASTSQAGGVNTEAFF.

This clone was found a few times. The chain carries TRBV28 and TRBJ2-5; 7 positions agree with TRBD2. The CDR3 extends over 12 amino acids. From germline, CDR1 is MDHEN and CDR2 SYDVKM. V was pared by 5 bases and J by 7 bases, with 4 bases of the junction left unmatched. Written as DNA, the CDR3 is TGTGCCAGCAGTATCAGCGGGGCGACCCAGTACTTC. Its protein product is CASSISGATQYF.

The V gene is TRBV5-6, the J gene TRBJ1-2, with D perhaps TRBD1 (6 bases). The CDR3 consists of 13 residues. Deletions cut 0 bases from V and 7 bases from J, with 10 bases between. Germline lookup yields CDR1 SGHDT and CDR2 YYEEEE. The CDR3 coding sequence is TGTGCCAGCAGCTTGGGTGGGGGCCCTGGCTACACCTTC. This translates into CASSLGGGPGYTF.

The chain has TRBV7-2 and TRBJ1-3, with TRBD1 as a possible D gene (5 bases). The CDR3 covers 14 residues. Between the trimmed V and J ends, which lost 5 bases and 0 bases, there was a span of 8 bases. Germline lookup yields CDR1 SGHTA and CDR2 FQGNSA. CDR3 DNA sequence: TGTGCCAGCAGCCGACAGTTCTCTGGAAACACCATATATTTT. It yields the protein CASSRQFSGNTIYF.

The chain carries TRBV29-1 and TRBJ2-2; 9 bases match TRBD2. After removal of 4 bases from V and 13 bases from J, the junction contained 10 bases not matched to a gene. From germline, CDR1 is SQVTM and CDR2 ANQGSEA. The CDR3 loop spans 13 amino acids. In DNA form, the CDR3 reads TGCAGCGTTGGGGGGCTAGCGGGGAGTTTGCTGTTTTTT. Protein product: CSVGGLAGSLLFF.

CDR3 protein: CASSPTGTRGTGELFF. The CDR3 bases are TGTGCCAGCAGCCCGACCGGGACTAGGGGCACCGGGGAGCTGTTTTTT. The gene calls are TRBV7-2 and TRBJ2-2; 8 bases agree with TRBD2. With 5 bases clipped from V and 4 bases from J, the junction kept 9 bases outside the gene matches. CDR3 length equals 16 residues. Per the germline V gene, CDR1 is SGHTA and CDR2 is FQGNSA.

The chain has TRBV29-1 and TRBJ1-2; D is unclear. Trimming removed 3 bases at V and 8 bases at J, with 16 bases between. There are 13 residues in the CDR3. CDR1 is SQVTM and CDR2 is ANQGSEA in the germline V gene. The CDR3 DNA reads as TGCAGCGTTGACCCCGGCCGGGCTAGCGGCTACACCTTC. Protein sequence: CSVDPGRASGYTF.